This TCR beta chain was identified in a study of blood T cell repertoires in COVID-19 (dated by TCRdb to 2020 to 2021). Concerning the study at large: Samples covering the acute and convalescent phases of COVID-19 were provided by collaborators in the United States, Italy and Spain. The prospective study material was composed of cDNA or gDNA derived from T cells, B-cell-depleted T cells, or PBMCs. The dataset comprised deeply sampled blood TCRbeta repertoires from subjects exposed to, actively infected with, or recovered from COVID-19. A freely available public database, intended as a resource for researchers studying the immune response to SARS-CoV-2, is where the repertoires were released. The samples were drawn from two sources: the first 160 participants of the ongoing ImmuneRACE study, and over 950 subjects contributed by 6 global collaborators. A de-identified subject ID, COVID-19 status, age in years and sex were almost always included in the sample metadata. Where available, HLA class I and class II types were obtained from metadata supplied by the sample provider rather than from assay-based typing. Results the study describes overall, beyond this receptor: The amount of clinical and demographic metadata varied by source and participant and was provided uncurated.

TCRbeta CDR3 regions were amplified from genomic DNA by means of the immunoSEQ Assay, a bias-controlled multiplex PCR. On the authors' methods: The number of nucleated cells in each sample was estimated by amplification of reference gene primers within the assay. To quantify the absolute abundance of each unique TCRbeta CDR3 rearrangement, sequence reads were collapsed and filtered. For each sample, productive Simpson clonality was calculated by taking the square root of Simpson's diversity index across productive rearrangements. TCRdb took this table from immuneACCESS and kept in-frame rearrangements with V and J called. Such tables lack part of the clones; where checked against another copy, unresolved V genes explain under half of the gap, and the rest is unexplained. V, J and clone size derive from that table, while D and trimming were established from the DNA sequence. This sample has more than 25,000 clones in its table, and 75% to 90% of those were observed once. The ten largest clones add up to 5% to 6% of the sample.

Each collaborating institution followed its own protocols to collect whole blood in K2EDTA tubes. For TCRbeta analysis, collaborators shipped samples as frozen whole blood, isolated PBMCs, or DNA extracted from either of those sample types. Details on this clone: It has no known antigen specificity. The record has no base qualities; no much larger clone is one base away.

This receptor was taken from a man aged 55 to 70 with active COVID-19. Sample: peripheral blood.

The CDR3 region: CASSPTSGGPYLGNEQFF. The sequence in DNA is TGTGCCAGCAGTCCTACTAGCGGGGGCCCTTACTTGGGCAATGAGCAGTTCTTC. The chain is assembled from TRBV27 and TRBJ2-1; 11 bases in the junction line up with TRBD2. Clipping removes 5 bases from V and 6 bases from J, with 15 as the unmatched junction base count. Via the germline V gene (reference sequence), CDR1 is MNHEY and CDR2 SMNVEV. There are 18 amino acids in the CDR3, from cysteine to phenylalanine inclusive. Only the CDR3 region is kept as DNA, spanning 54 bases read in frame from base 1.